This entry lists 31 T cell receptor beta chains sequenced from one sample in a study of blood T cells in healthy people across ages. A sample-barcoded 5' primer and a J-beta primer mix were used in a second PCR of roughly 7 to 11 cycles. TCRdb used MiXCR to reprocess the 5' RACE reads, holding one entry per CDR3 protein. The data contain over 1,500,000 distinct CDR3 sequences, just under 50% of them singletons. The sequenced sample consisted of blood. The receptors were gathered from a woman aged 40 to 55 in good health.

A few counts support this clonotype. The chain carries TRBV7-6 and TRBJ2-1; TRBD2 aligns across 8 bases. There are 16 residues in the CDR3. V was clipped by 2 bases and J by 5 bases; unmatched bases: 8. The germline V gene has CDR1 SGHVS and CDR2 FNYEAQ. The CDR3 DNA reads TGTGCCAGCAGCTTACGTGCGGGGGGAGACCACAATGAGCAGTTCTTC. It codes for CASSLRAGGDHNEQFF.

The CDR3 here is CASSRIPPGTSRTDTQYF. The DNA of the CDR3 is TGTGCCAGCAGCCGCATCCCCCCCGGGACTTCTCGCACAGATACGCAGTATTTT. The genes are TRBV14 and TRBJ2-3; tentatively, D is TRBD2 (6 bases). CDR1 is SGHDN and CDR2 is FVKESK in the germline V gene. The V gene lost 4 bases and the J gene lost 1 base, with 21 bases spanning the gap. There are 18 residues in the CDR3.

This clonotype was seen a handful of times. For the CDR3, the DNA is TGTGCCAGCAGTTTGACAGGGGACGGAGACGAGCAGTACTTC. Translated: CASSLTGDGDEQYF. V gene TRBV27 combines with J gene TRBJ2-7; 8 nucleotides line up with TRBD1. Trimming took 3 bases from V and 5 from J; bases not matched to a gene: 6. The germline V gene encodes CDR1 MNHEY and CDR2 SMNVEV (reference sequence). This CDR3 comprises 14 residues.

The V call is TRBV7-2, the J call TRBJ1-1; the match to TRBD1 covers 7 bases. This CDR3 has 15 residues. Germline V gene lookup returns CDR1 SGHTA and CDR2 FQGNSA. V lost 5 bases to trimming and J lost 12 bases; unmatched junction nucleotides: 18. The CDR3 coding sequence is TGTGCCAGCAGCCCCAGAGGGACAGCAACGGTTTACCCTTTCTTT. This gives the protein CASSPRGTATVYPFF. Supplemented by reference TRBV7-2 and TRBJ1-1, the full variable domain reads GAGVSQSPSNKVTEKGKDVELRCDPISGHTALYWYRQSLGQGLEFLIYFQGNSAPDKSGLPSDRFSAERTGGSVSTLTIQRTQQEDSAVYLCASSPRGTATVYPFFGQGTRLTVV.

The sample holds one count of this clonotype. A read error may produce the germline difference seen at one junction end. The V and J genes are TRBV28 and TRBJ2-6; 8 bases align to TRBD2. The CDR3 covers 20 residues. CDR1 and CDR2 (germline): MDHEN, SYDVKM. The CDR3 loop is CASSLVFERGMSSGANVPTF. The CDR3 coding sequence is TGTGCCAGCAGTTTAGTATTCGAGCGGGGGATGAGCTCTGGGGCCAACGTCCCGACTTTC.

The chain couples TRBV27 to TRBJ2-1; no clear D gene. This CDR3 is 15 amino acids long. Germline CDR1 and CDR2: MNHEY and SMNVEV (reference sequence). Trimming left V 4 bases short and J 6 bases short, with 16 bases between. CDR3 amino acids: CASSSRTKAGNEQFF. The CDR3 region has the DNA TGTGCCAGCAGTTCGAGGACCAAGGCAGGCAATGAGCAGTTCTTC.

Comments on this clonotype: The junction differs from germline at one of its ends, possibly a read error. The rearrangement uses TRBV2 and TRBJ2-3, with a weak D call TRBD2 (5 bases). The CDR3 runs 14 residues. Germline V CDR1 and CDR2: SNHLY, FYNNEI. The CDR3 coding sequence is TGTGTCAGCCCGGACGGACTTTTGCCAGATACGCAGTATTTT. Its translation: CVSPDGLLPDTQYF.

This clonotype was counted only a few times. CDR3 region: CASRQGDEHQETQYF. The CDR3 nucleotides are TGTGCCAGCAGACAGGGGGACGAGCACCAAGAGACCCAGTACTTC. V usage is TRBV6-5 and J usage is TRBJ2-5; 8 bases line up with TRBD1. The CDR3 has 15 residues. Unmatched junction bases numbered 6, after V lost 6 bases and J lost 0 bases. Looked up from germline, CDR1 is MNHEY and CDR2 is SVGAGI.

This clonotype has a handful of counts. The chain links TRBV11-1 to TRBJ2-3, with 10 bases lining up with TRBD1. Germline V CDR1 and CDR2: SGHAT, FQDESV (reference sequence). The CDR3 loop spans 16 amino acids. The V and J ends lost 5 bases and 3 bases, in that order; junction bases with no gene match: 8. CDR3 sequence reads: CASSIRTGGITDTQYF. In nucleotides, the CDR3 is TGTGCCAGCAGCATCCGGACAGGGGGAATTACAGATACGCAGTATTTT.

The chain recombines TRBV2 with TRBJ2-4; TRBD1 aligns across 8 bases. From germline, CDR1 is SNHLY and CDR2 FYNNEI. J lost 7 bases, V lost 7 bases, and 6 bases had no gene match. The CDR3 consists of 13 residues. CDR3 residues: CASKGTGANIQYF. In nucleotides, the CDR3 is TGTGCCAGCAAGGGGACAGGAGCCAACATTCAGTACTTC.

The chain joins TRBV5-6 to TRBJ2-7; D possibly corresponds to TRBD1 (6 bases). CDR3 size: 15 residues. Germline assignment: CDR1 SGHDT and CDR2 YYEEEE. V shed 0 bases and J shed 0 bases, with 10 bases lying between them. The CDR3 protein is CASSLGTAPSYEQYF. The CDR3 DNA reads TGTGCCAGCAGCTTGGGGACAGCCCCCTCCTACGAGCAGTACTTC.

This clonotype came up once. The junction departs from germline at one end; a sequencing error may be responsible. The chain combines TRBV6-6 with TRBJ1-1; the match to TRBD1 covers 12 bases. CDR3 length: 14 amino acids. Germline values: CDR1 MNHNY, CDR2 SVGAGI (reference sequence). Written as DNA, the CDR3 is TGCGCGGGACAGGGGGCCGACGGGAACACTGAAGCTTTCTTT. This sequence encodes CAGQGADGNTEAFF.

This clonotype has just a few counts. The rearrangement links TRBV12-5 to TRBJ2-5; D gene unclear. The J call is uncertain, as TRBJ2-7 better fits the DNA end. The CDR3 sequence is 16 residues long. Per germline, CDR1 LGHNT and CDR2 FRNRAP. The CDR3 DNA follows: TGTGCTAGTGGTTACATTAAGGACCCTGTCCCCTACGAGCAGTACTTC. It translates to CASGYIKDPVPYEQYF.

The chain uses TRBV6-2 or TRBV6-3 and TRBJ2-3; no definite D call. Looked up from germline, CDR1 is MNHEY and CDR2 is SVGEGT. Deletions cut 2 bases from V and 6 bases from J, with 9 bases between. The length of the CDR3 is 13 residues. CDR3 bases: TGTGCCAGCAGTTACAAGCGTTGGGATACGCAGTATTTT. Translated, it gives CASSYKRWDTQYF.

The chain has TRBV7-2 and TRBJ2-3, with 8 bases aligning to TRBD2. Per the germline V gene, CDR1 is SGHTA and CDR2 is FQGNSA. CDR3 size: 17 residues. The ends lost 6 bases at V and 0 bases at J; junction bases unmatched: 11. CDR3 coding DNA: TGTGCCAGCAGATTGCGCGGGACTAGTCCTAGCACAGATACGCAGTATTTT. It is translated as CASRLRGTSPSTDTQYF.

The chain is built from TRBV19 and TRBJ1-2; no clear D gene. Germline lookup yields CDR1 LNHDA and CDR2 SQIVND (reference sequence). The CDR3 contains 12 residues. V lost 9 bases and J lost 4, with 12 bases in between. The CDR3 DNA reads TGTGCCAGCAGTGGGTTGGCCTATGGCTACACCTTC. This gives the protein CASSGLAYGYTF.

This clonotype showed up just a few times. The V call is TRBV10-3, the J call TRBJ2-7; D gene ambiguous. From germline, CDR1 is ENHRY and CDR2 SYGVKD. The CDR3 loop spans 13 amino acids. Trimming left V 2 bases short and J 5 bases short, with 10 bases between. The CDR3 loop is CAISEGDSHEQYF. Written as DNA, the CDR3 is TGTGCCATCAGTGAGGGGGATTCCCACGAGCAGTACTTC.

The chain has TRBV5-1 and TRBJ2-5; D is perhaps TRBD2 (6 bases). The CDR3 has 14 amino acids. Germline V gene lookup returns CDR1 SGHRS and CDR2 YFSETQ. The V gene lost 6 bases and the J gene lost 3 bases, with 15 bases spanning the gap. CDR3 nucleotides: TGCGCCAGCAACCTACAGCCGGGGGAAGAGACCCAGTACTTC. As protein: CASNLQPGEETQYF.

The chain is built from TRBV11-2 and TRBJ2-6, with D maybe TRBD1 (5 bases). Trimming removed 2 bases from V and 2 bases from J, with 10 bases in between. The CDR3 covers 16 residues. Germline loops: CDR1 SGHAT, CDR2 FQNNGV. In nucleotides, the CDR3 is TGTGCCAGCAGCTTAAGGGGTGTGGCTGGGGCCAACGTCCTGACTTTC. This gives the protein CASSLRGVAGANVLTF.

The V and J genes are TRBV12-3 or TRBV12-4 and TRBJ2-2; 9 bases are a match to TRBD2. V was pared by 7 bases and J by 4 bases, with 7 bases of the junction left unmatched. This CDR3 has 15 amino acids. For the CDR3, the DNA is TGTGCCAGCACCCTTACGACTAGCGGCACCGGGGAGCTGTTTTTT. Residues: CASTLTTSGTGELFF.

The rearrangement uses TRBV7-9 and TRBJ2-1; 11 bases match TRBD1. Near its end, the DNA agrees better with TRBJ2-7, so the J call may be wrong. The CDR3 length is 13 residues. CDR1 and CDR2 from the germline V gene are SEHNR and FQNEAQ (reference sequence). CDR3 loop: CASRGQGVNEQYF. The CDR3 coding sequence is TGTGCCAGCAGGGGACAGGGGGTCAATGAGCAGTACTTC.

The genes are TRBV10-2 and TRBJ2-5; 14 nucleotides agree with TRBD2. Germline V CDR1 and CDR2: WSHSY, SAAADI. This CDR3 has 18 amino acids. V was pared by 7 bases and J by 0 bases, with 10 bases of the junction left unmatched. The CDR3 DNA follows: TGCGCCAGCACCCGGACTAGCGGGGGGCTGGTCGACCAAGAGACCCAGTACTTC. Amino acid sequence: CASTRTSGGLVDQETQYF.

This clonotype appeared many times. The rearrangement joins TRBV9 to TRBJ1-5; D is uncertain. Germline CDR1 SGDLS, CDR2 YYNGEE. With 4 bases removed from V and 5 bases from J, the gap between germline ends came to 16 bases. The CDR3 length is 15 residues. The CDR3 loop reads CASSPQPGRHQPQHF. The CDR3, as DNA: TGTGCCAGCAGCCCACAACCGGGCCGTCATCAGCCCCAGCATTTT.

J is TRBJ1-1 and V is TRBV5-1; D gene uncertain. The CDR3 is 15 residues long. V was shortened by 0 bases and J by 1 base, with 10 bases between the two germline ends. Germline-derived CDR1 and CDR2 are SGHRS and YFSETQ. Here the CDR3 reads CASSLDAARNTEAFF. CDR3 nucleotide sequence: TGCGCCAGCAGCTTGGATGCAGCTAGGAACACTGAAGCTTTCTTT.

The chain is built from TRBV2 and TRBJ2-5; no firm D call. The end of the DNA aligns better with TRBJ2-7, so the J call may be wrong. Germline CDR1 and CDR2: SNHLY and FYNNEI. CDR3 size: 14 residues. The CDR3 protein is CASSVGQPAYEQYF. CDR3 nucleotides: TGTGCCAGCAGTGTCGGGCAGCCTGCGTACGAGCAGTACTTC.

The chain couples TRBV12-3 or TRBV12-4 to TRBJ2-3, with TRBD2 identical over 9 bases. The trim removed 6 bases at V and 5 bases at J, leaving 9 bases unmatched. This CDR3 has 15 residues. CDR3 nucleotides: TGTGCCAGCAGCCCCACTAGCGGGTCGAGAGATACGCAGTATTTT. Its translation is CASSPTSGSRDTQYF.

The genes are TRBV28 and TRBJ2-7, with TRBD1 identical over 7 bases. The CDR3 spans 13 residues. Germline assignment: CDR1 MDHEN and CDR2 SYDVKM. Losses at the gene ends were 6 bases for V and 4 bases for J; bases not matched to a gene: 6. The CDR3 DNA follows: TGTGCCAGCAGGCTTTCGGGACAGTACGAGCAGTACTTC. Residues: CASRLSGQYEQYF.

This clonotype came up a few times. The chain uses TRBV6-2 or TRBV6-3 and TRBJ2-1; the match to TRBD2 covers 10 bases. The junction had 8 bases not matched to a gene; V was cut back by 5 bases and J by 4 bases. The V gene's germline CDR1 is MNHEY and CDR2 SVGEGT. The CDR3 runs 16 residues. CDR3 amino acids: CASSPWLAGGYNEQFF. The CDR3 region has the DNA TGTGCCAGCAGTCCCTGGTTAGCGGGGGGTTACAATGAGCAGTTCTTC.

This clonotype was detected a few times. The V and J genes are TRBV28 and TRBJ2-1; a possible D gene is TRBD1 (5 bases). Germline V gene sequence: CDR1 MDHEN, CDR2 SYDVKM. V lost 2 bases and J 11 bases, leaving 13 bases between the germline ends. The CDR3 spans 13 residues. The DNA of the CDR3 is TGTGCCAGCAGTTTAGTCCTTGGGGCGAAGCAGTTCTTC. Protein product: CASSLVLGAKQFF.

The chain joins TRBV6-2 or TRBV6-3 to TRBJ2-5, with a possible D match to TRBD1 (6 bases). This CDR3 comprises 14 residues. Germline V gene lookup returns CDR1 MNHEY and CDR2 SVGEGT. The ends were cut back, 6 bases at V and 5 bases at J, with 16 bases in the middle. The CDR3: CASSRGGMEETQYF. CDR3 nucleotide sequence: TGTGCCAGCAGCAGAGGGGGAATGGAGGAGACCCAGTACTTC.

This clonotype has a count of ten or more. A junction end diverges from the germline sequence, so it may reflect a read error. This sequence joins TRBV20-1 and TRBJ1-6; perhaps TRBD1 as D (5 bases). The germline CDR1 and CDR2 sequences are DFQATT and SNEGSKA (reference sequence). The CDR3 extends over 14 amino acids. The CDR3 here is CSARTQQGNTPLHF. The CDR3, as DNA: TGCAGTGCTAGGACCCAGCAGGGTAATACACCCCTCCACTTT.